Below, 3 T cell receptor beta chains from the same sample are listed, as sequenced in a study of blood T cell repertoires in COVID-19. The table came from immunoSEQ multiplex PCR; TCRdb's copy has only in-frame clones and leaves some out. In the table there are approximately 200,000 clones, about 95% of which are singletons. The sample consisted of peripheral blood. Receptor source: a man aged 25 to 45 with COVID-19, enrolled during active disease.

The chain employs TRBV11-3 and TRBJ1-1; the match to TRBD1 covers 9 bases. With V trimmed by 5 bases and J by 3 bases, 10 bases remained unmatched. Germline V gene sequence: CDR1 SGHNT, CDR2 YENEEA. The CDR3 totals 16 residues. The CDR3 DNA sequence: TGTGCCAGCAGCCCAGGGACAGGGATTGGACACACTGAAGCTTTCTTT. Residues: CASSPGTGIGHTEAFF.

This clone was found once. The chain combines TRBV3-1 (or the pseudogene TRBV3-2) with TRBJ2-7, with D unclear. V was clipped by 5 bases and J by 3 bases, with 17 bases between them. The CDR3 has 15 amino acids. Germline CDR1 LGHDT, CDR2 YNNKEL (reference sequence). The CDR3 is CASSAAGTSHYEQYF. The CDR3 region has the DNA TGTGCCAGCAGCGCGGCTGGCACCTCCCACTACGAGCAGTACTTC.

The chain is built from TRBV19 and TRBJ1-2, with unresolved D. CDR3 length equals 13 residues. Germline V gene sequence: CDR1 LNHDA, CDR2 SQIVND (reference sequence). The V gene lost 3 bases and the J gene lost 8 bases, with 13 bases spanning the gap. The CDR3 is CASSIDKTRGYTF. DNA for the CDR3: TGTGCCAGTAGTATTGATAAGACCAGGGGCTACACCTTC.